This T cell receptor (beta chain) was identified during a study of CXCR3-negative and CXCR3-positive naive CD8 T cells. General study results and limits: Higher TRB CDR3 hydrophobicity marked CXCR3-positive naive cells relative to CXCR3-negative naive cells.

The germline V gene has CDR1 DFQATT and CDR2 SNEGSKA (reference sequence). The CDR3 spans 17 residues. As to this clonotype: Its cognate antigen is unknown.

5' RACE that incorporated UMI labels was used to prepare the TRB cDNA libraries. TCRdb re-analyzed the 5' RACE reads; it lists each CDR3 protein once, without DNA. The sample totals tens of thousands of distinct CDR3 sequences. This rearrangement joins TRBV20-1 to TRBJ2-5; absent DNA, TCRdb's TRBD2 call cannot be checked. The sequence derives from a human donor in good health. Some clones in this sample may be carry-over from other donors' samples. The sample taken for sequencing was naive CXCR3+ CD8+ T cells from blood. The subset denotes: CD45RO-CCR7+CD27+CD95- naive CD8+ T cells expressing CXCR3 (TNR3+). The CDR3 spells CSAARGFSGGAIETQYF.